The clone carrying this TCR beta chain was found a few times. Time point meaning: patch test 2, 6 weeks after DPC sensitization. Treatment indicated: therapeutic diphenylcyclopropenone sensitization with weekly scalp DPC. At patch-test visits, sampling came before the patch test. This sample was taken from a study of human T cells and chemical hapten exposure. TCRdb recomputed calls from the RACE reads with MiXCR, one row per CDR3 protein. The sample contains about 26,000 distinct CDR3 sequences, approximately 9% of which appear only once. The source was whole blood, collected in connection with sensitization to the hapten diphenylcyclopropenone (DPC). The clonotype was recovered from a man in his thirties or forties with alopecia areata. Some clones in this sample may be carry-over from other donors' samples.

CDR3 amino acids: CASSQSDRGPNEQYF. As DNA, the CDR3 is TGCGCCAGCAGCCAATCAGACAGGGGGCCCAACGAGCAGTACTTC. The chain has TRBV4-1 and TRBJ2-7; 10 bases are a match to TRBD1. Germline V gene data show CDR1 as MGHRA and CDR2 as YSYEKL. The CDR3 covers 15 residues. J lost 5 bases, V lost 2 bases, and 6 bases had no gene match.